Below, 21 T cell receptor beta chains from the same sample are listed, as sequenced in a study of blood T cell repertoires in COVID-19. Libraries were prepared by immunoSEQ multiplex PCR; TCRdb keeps only in-frame clonotypes and omits some of them. The sample holds some 240,000 clones; around 86% are singletons and the top ten take approximately 13%. Sequencing used peripheral blood. The receptor set was obtained from a woman in her fifties or sixties with active or convalescent COVID-19.

The chain uses TRBV19 and TRBJ1-5; unclear D gene. With 3 bases removed from V and 0 bases from J, the gap between germline ends came to 12 bases. The CDR3 contains 16 residues. CDR1 and CDR2 from the germline V gene are LNHDA and SQIVND (reference sequence). CDR3 protein: CASSIWRLYSNQPQHF. The CDR3 region has the DNA TGTGCCAGTAGTATCTGGAGACTATATAGCAATCAGCCCCAGCATTTT.

This rearrangement joins TRBV7-2 to TRBJ1-1; 11 bases align to TRBD1. V dropped 5 bases and J dropped 0; count of bases not matched to a gene: 11. Germline V gene sequence: CDR1 SGHTA, CDR2 FQGNSA. CDR3 length equals 18 residues. In DNA form, the CDR3 reads TGTGCCAGCAGCCCGGGGACAGGGGGGCTTCTCATGAACACTGAAGCTTTCTTT. Translation: CASSPGTGGLLMNTEAFF.

V is TRBV29-1 and J is TRBJ2-1, with 7 bases lining up with TRBD2. This CDR3 contains 13 residues. Germline CDR1 SQVTM, CDR2 ANQGSEA. Trimming at V came to 1 base and at J to 14 bases, leaving 11 bases not matched to a gene. This CDR3 is CSVEGGSGLGEFF. As DNA, the CDR3 is TGCAGCGTTGAAGGGGGTAGCGGGCTCGGGGAGTTCTTC.

The V gene is TRBV28, the J gene TRBJ1-2; 9 bases line up with TRBD1. The germline V gene encodes CDR1 MDHEN and CDR2 SYDVKM. The V segment lost 6 bases and the J segment 7 bases; nucleotides outside the gene matches: 9. The CDR3 length is 14 residues. The CDR3 sequence is CASSSNRGQSGYTF. CDR3 in DNA: TGTGCCAGCAGCTCCAACAGGGGGCAATCTGGCTACACCTTC.

This clone was observed a single time. The genes are TRBV6-6 and TRBJ2-2; TRBD1 matches 8 bases. V lost 10 bases, J lost 0 bases, and 4 bases stayed unmatched. The length of the CDR3 is 14 residues. Germline loops: CDR1 MNHNY, CDR2 SVGAGI (reference sequence). In nucleotides, the CDR3 is TGTGCCACTACGGACAGGGCGAACACCGGGGAGCTGTTTTTT. Residues: CATTDRANTGELFF.

This clone was seen just once. J is TRBJ1-4 and V is TRBV7-9, with TRBD1 matching over 8 bases. Germline CDR1 reads SEHNR; CDR2 reads FQNEAQ (reference sequence). The CDR3 spans 14 residues. The J segment lost 5 bases and the V segment lost 5 bases, leaving 4 bases of the junction unmatched. The CDR3 coding sequence is TGTGCCAGCAGCACGGGACAGGAGAATGAAAAACTGTTTTTT. Its protein is CASSTGQENEKLFF. The full variable domain, rest sourced from reference TRBV7-9 and TRBJ1-4, is DTGVSQNPRHKITKRGQNVTFRCDPISEHNRLYWYRQTLGQGPEFLTYFQNEAQLEKSRLLSDRFSAERPKGSFSTLEIQRTEQGDSAMYLCASSTGQENEKLFFGSGTQLSVL.

The chain joins TRBV12-5 to TRBJ2-1; 7 bases line up with TRBD1. CDR3 length: 14 amino acids. The germline gives CDR1 LGHNT, CDR2 FRNRAP. J lost 2 bases, V lost 6 bases, and 4 bases had no gene match. The CDR3 DNA reads as TGTGCTAGTGGACCGGGACAGACCTACAATGAGCAGTTCTTC. Amino acids: CASGPGQTYNEQFF.

The chain joins TRBV15 to TRBJ2-7; 7 bases match TRBD1. This CDR3 spans 14 amino acids. Germline-derived CDR1 and CDR2 are LNHNV and YYDKDF (reference sequence). V lost 5 bases and J lost 5; bases outside the gene matches: 9. CDR3 in amino acids: CATSGQGVTNEQYF. The CDR3 DNA sequence: TGTGCCACCAGCGGTCAGGGGGTAACAAACGAGCAGTACTTC. The entire variable domain, with the rest obtained from reference TRBV15 and TRBJ2-7, is as follows: DAMVIQNPRYQVTQFGKPVTLSCSQTLNHNVMYWYQQKSSQAPKLLFHYYDKDFNNEADTPDNFQSRRPNTSFCFLDIRSPGLGDTAMYLCATSGQGVTNEQYFGPGTRLTVT.

This chain links TRBV7-8 with TRBJ1-2, with no clear D. Trimming removed 5 bases from V and 4 bases from J, with 11 bases in between. The CDR3 consists of 13 residues. Per the germline V gene, CDR1 is SGHVS and CDR2 is FQNEAQ. CDR3 DNA: TGTGCCAGCAGCCCCGACTCGATCTATGGCTACACCTTC. It encodes CASSPDSIYGYTF.

V and J are TRBV19 and TRBJ1-5; D gene unclear. Per the germline V gene, CDR1 is LNHDA and CDR2 is SQIVND (reference sequence). The V and J ends lost 11 bases and 0 bases respectively, with 17 bases between them. The CDR3 has 15 residues. The CDR3: CAPTETSNSNQPQHF. The CDR3 DNA is TGTGCCCCCACAGAAACAAGTAATAGCAATCAGCCCCAGCATTTT.

This clone was seen once. V and J are TRBV11-3 and TRBJ2-3, with 7 bases that match TRBD2. The CDR3 contains 15 residues. Trimming took 4 bases from V and 0 from J; bases not matched to a gene: 4. The germline V gene encodes CDR1 SGHNT and CDR2 YENEEA. Here the CDR3 reads CASSSGGGSTDTQYF. The CDR3 nucleotides read TGTGCCAGCAGCTCTGGGGGGGGGAGCACAGATACGCAGTATTTT.

This chain connects TRBV3-1 (or the pseudogene TRBV3-2) to TRBJ2-5, with D possibly TRBD1 on 5 matching bases. This CDR3 spans 14 amino acids. Per the germline V gene, CDR1 is LGHDT and CDR2 is YNNKEL (reference sequence). The V end lost 10 bases, the J end lost 0 bases, and 15 bases lay between the germline ends. In nucleotides, the CDR3 is TGTGCCACCCTTCGGAAGGGGTACCAAGAGACCCAGTACTTC. Translated, it gives CATLRKGYQETQYF.

This clone was counted many times. The chain employs TRBV27 and TRBJ2-7; the match to TRBD1 covers 7 bases. The CDR3 is 16 residues long. Germline lookup yields CDR1 MNHEY and CDR2 SMNVEV (reference sequence). Trimming took 3 bases from V and 0 from J; bases not matched to a gene: 8. CDR3 protein: CASSFLGQGVSYEQYF. Written as DNA, the CDR3 is TGTGCCAGCAGTTTCTTAGGGCAGGGGGTCTCCTACGAGCAGTACTTC.

The chain combines TRBV19 with TRBJ1-1; tentative D call: TRBD1 (6 bases). Germline CDR1 and CDR2: LNHDA and SQIVND (reference sequence). The CDR3 length is 16 residues. The V end lost 1 base, the J end lost 4 bases, and 16 bases lay between the germline ends. The CDR3, as DNA: TGTGCCAGTAGTATAGGCGGGGGGCTGGGCGGCACTGAAGCTTTCTTT. This encodes CASSIGGGLGGTEAFF.

The chain employs TRBV5-1 and TRBJ1-3; 11 bases match TRBD1. Germline lookup yields CDR1 SGHRS and CDR2 YFSETQ. CDR3 length equals 18 residues. The V and J ends lost 0 bases and 1 base, in that order; junction bases with no gene match: 6. This CDR3 reads CASSLGTGGSISGNTIYF. The CDR3 bases are TGCGCCAGCAGCTTGGGGACAGGGGGCTCCATTTCTGGAAACACCATATATTTT.

The chain recombines TRBV6-5 with TRBJ2-3; 10 bases are a match to TRBD1. This CDR3 contains 15 residues. Trimming cost V 8 bases and J 4 bases; bases outside gene matches: 9. CDR1 MNHEY and CDR2 SVGAGI come from the germline V gene. The CDR3 loop reads CASQRQGASPDTQYF. The CDR3 DNA reads as TGTGCCAGCCAACGACAGGGGGCGTCCCCAGATACGCAGTATTTT.

This clone occurred a few times. The chain employs TRBV2 and TRBJ1-2, with 7 bases matching TRBD1. The CDR3 sequence is 13 residues long. V was pared by 8 bases and J by 6 bases, with 9 bases of the junction left unmatched. CDR1 is SNHLY, CDR2 FYNNEI, per germline. The CDR3: CASGTGGQHGYTF. CDR3 bases: TGTGCCAGCGGGACTGGGGGACAGCATGGCTACACCTTC.

This rearrangement joins TRBV2 to TRBJ2-3; 7 bases are shared with TRBD1. Trimming at V came to 6 bases and at J to 2 bases, leaving 8 bases not matched to a gene. The CDR3 covers 15 residues. Looked up from germline, CDR1 is SNHLY and CDR2 is FYNNEI. CDR3 sequence reads: CASRSGQAFTDTQYF. The CDR3 DNA follows: TGTGCCAGCAGGTCAGGACAGGCCTTCACAGATACGCAGTATTTT.

This chain uses TRBV9 with TRBJ1-1, with TRBD1 matching 7 bases. The length of the CDR3 is 12 residues. With V trimmed by 3 bases and J by 6 bases, 2 bases remained unmatched. Germline CDR1 is SGDLS and CDR2 is YYNGEE. CDR3 in DNA: TGTGCCAGCAGCGAGGGGGCCGCTGAAGCTTTCTTT. Translation gives CASSEGAAEAFF.

This chain links TRBV4-1 with TRBJ2-7; 11 bases align to TRBD1. Germline CDR1 reads MGHRA; CDR2 reads YSYEKL. J was trimmed by 4 bases and V by 0 bases; bases with no gene match: 8. This CDR3 is 17 amino acids long. CDR3 sequence reads: CASSQDPGQGAGYEQYF. In nucleotides, the CDR3 is TGCGCCAGCAGCCAAGACCCCGGACAGGGGGCAGGGTACGAGCAGTACTTC.

As DNA, the CDR3 is TGTGCCAGCAGCTTGAACAGGGGGAATGAAAAACTGTTTTTT. Its translation: CASSLNRGNEKLFF. V gene TRBV5-8 combines with J gene TRBJ1-4; the match to TRBD1 covers 8 bases. V shed 1 base and J 5 bases; nucleotides not matched to a gene: 1. Germline values: CDR1 SGHTS, CDR2 YDEGEE. This CDR3 is 14 amino acids long.